This T cell receptor (beta chain) stems from a study of cytomegalovirus exposure and HLA in healthy donors. Notes on the study in general: A link between a missense DCLRE1C variant and TCR beta V- and J-gene trimming emerged from a later analysis. A later analysis showed TCR association rates differing by HLA locus, peaking at DRB1 and lowest at HLA-C.

The PCR made use of 60 Vbeta and 13 Jbeta primers. The repertoire was sequenced with immunoSEQ multiplex PCR; TCRdb's copy has only in-frame clones and lacks some. The sample holds over 150,000 clones, 68% seen once. Turning to this clone: The target antigen is unknown.

The CDR3 runs 14 residues. V shed 1 base, J shed 4 bases, and the junction held 3 bases outside the gene matches. The V gene's germline CDR1 is SGHRS and CDR2 YFSETQ. The sample taken for sequencing was PBMCs. This clonotype was sampled from a man aged 45-65 years in good health and CMV-seronegative. This chain connects TRBV5-1 to TRBJ2-5; 8 positions agree with TRBD2. CDR3 region: CASSLMLAGETQYF. In nucleotides, the CDR3 is TGCGCCAGCAGCTTGATGCTAGCGGGAGAGACCCAGTACTTC.